The source of this T cell receptor (beta chain) is a study of blood T cell repertoires in COVID-19. Overall study: Sites across the United States, Italy and Spain contributed samples from acute and convalescent COVID-19. T cells, B-cell-depleted T cells, or PBMCs supplied cDNA or gDNA.

Trimming cost V 4 bases and J 7 bases, with 14 bases left between them. There are 13 residues in the CDR3. CDR1 is SGHKS and CDR2 is YYEKEE in the germline V gene (reference sequence). Generated by immunoSEQ multiplex PCR, the TCRdb table keeps only in-frame clones and is missing some. The repertoire holds about 200,000 clones, with around 90% as singletons. The chain employs TRBV5-5 and TRBJ1-1; D call uncertain. The TCR originated in a man aged 50-60 years with acute or convalescent COVID-19. The sequenced sample consisted of peripheral blood. The chain's CDR3 is CASSPWEPDEAFF. CDR3 coding DNA: TGTGCCAGCAGCCCCTGGGAGCCCGATGAAGCTTTCTTT.